The 5 T cell receptor beta chains listed next were all sequenced from one sample in a study of T-cell memory formation after mild COVID-19. TCRdb ran MiXCR on the 5' RACE reads and lists one entry per CDR3 protein. Here the sample spans 300,000 or so distinct CDR3 sequences, around 15% being singletons. Input material: PBMCs or a T cell subset sorted from them (not recorded which). Every receptor here comes from a man aged 18 to 30 who had mild COVID-19 (a few samples of this study predate the infection). Cell type and time point are not known.

V is TRBV7-2 and J is TRBJ2-7; 8 bases are shared with TRBD1. Germline V gene lookup returns CDR1 SGHTA and CDR2 FQGNSA. The CDR3 is 15 residues long. Germline trimming cut 3 bases from V and 0 bases from J; bases unmatched to any gene: 4. The CDR3 spells CASSFRTGTSYEQYF. Written as DNA, the CDR3 is TGTGCCAGCAGCTTTCGGACAGGGACCTCCTACGAGCAGTACTTC.

At least ten counts were recorded for this clonotype. This chain connects TRBV7-2 to TRBJ2-7, with D uncertain. CDR1 and CDR2 from the germline V gene are SGHTA and FQGNSA. The V gene lost 1 base and the J gene lost 4 bases, with 8 bases spanning the gap. The CDR3 length is 13 residues. DNA of the CDR3: TGTGCCAGCAGCTTAGGGCAGAGATACGAGCAGTACGTC. Translating it yields CASSLGQRYEQYV.

The chain employs TRBV5-5 and TRBJ1-5; D possibly corresponds to TRBD1 (6 bases). The germline V and J ends were trimmed by 7 bases and 6 bases, with 11 bases remaining between them. The V gene's germline CDR1 is SGHKS and CDR2 YYEKEE (reference sequence). The CDR3 spans 12 residues. The CDR3 nucleotides are TGTGCCAGCGGGGGGCTCGGTCAGCCCCAGCATTTT. The encoded protein is CASGGLGQPQHF.

This clonotype has only a few counts. This rearrangement joins TRBV7-9 to TRBJ2-7; D call uncertain. Germline V gives CDR1 SEHNR, CDR2 FQNEAQ (reference sequence). Trimming removed 5 bases from V and 7 bases from J, with 15 bases in between. The CDR3 has 13 amino acids. The CDR3 DNA reads TGTGCCAGCAGCCCCTATCCCGGTAGTGAGCAGTACGTC. Translating it yields CASSPYPGSEQYV.

This chain links TRBV12-5 with TRBJ1-5; D is unresolved. V was pared by 3 bases and J by 4 bases, with 13 bases between. Germline V gene lookup returns CDR1 LGHNT and CDR2 FRNRAP. CDR3 length equals 15 residues. CDR3 bases: TGTGCTAGTGGTTTCGGGGAGGCGATGAATCAGCCCCAGCATTTT. Translated: CASGFGEAMNQPQHF.